Presented here are 6 T cell receptor beta chains from one specimen sequenced in a study of blood T cell repertoires in COVID-19. Measured with immunoSEQ multiplex PCR; TCRdb has only the in-frame clones, and not every one. The sample holds some 340,000 clones, 85% seen once. The sequenced material came from peripheral blood. These receptors were obtained from a woman under 30 with acute or convalescent COVID-19.

The CDR3 sequence is CASPLGGTAGSPLHF. The DNA of the CDR3 is TGTGCCTCCCCCCTAGGCGGGACAGCTGGATCACCCCTCCACTTT. V and J are TRBV30 and TRBJ1-6, with TRBD1 matching 7 bases. J lost 10 bases, V lost 7 bases, and 16 bases had no gene match. Germline assignment: CDR1 GTSNPN and CDR2 SVGIG (reference sequence). The CDR3 totals 15 residues.

This chain links TRBV27 with TRBJ1-5; TRBD1 is a possible D gene (6 bases). CDR1 and CDR2 (germline): MNHEY, SMNVEV (reference sequence). V was clipped by 5 bases and J by 4 bases, with 18 bases between them. This CDR3 comprises 16 residues. The CDR3: CASSPSGGQGNQPQHF. CDR3 DNA sequence: TGTGCCAGCAGTCCCTCCGGGGGGCAGGGGAATCAGCCCCAGCATTTT.

V gene TRBV2 combines with J gene TRBJ2-3; a weak D match, TRBD2 (5 bases). V was shortened by 11 bases and J by 2 bases, with 20 bases between the two germline ends. Germline CDR1 reads SNHLY; CDR2 reads FYNNEI. CDR3 length: 15 amino acids. The CDR3 is CAHTPSGSSTDTQYF. In DNA, the CDR3 is TGTGCCCACACACCGTCGGGGTCCTCCACAGATACGCAGTATTTT.

The chain uses TRBV5-4 and TRBJ2-1; perhaps TRBD2 as D (5 bases). The CDR3 is 17 amino acids. In germline, CDR1 is SGHNT, CDR2 YYREEE (reference sequence). V lost 0 bases and J 4 bases, leaving 17 bases between the germline ends. DNA for the CDR3: TGTGCCAGCAGCTTGGCAAGCGGTCCAAATCCATACAATGAGCAGTTCTTC. Amino acids: CASSLASGPNPYNEQFF.

This chain links TRBV3-1 (or the pseudogene TRBV3-2) with TRBJ2-3; a weak D match, TRBD1 (7 bases). Trimming took 5 bases from V and 0 from J, leaving 18 bases between them. Germline CDR1 LGHDT, CDR2 YNNKEL (reference sequence). The CDR3 runs to 17 residues. The CDR3 DNA reads as TGTGCCAGCAGCAAAGGCCCAGGGGGGCGAAGCACAGATACGCAGTATTTT. Amino acid sequence: CASSKGPGGRSTDTQYF.

J is TRBJ1-5 and V is TRBV27, with 7 bases that match TRBD1. CDR1 and CDR2 from the germline V gene are MNHEY and SMNVEV (reference sequence). The CDR3 is made up of 14 amino acids. V shed 5 bases, J shed 4 bases, and the junction held 5 bases outside the gene matches. The CDR3 spells CASSLQGPNQPQHF. In nucleotides, the CDR3 is TGTGCCAGCAGTCTACAGGGGCCGAATCAGCCCCAGCATTTT.